The sequence of this TCR beta chain was determined in a study of blood T cell repertoires in COVID-19. Here immunoSEQ multiplex PCR was the method, and the copy in TCRdb shows in-frame clones only, minus some. Of fewer than 350,000 clones listed, 81% are singletons. With 2 bases removed from V and 4 bases from J, the gap between germline ends came to 9 bases. CDR1 is SGHVS and CDR2 is FNYEAQ in the germline V gene. This CDR3 is 14 amino acids long. The chain recombines TRBV7-6 with TRBJ1-5, with D maybe TRBD1 (6 bases). Sequenced sample: peripheral blood. The origin of this receptor is a woman aged 60-75 years with active or convalescent COVID-19. The CDR3 bases are TGTGCCAGCAGCTTACGAGGGGGAAATCAGCCCCAGCATTTT. Amino acids: CASSLRGGNQPQHF. Full variable domain (missing parts from reference TRBV7-6 and TRBJ1-5): GAGVSQSPRYKVTKRGQDVALRCDPISGHVSLYWYRQALGQGPEFLTYFNYEAQQDKSGLPNDRFSAERPEGSISTLTIQRTEQRDSAMYRCASSLRGGNQPQHFGDGTRLSIL.